This record concerns one T cell receptor (beta chain) sequence. The data were obtained in a study of neurological immune-mediated disorders. CDR3 length: 15 residues. Germline V lookup: CDR1 MGHRA, CDR2 YSYEKL. Between the trimmed V and J ends, which lost 1 base and 4 bases, there was a span of 14 bases. Via MiXCR, TCRdb re-called the 5' RACE reads, giving one row per CDR3 protein. The table has about 55,000 distinct CDR3 sequences, about 4% seen once. The chain uses TRBV4-1 and TRBJ2-7; a weak D match, TRBD2 (6 bases). Sequenced: PBMCs. This receptor was taken from a man aged 45-65 years with multiple sclerosis. The CDR3 DNA reads as TGCGCCAGCAGCCAAGGACTAGGGCCGGGTTACGAGCAGTACTTC. Translated: CASSQGLGPGYEQYF.